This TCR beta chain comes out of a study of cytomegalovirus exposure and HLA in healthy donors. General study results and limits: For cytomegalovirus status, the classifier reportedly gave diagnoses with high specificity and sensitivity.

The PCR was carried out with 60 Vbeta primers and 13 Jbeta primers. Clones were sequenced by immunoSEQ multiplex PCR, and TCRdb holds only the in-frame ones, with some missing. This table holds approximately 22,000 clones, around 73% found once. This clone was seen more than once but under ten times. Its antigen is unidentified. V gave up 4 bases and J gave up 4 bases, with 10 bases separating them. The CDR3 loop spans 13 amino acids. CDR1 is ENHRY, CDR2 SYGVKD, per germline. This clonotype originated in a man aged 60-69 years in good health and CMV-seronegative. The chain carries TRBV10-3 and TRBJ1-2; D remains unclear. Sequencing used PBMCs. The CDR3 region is CAISVEDSYGYTF. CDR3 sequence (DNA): TGTGCCATCAGTGTGGAGGACTCCTATGGCTACACCTTC.